What follows is one T cell receptor beta chain and its context. Source study methods: From reference gene primer amplification, estimates of nucleated cell counts were derived. Sequencing used immunoSEQ multiplex PCR; TCRdb keeps in-frame clones, though not all of them. That table supplies the V and J calls and clone size; D and trimming were determined from the DNA. The sample consists of 200,000 to 250,000 clones, approximately 90% of them appearing once. CDR1 is MNHEY, CDR2 SVGEGT, per germline. The V gene lost 2 bases and the J gene lost 5 bases, with 10 bases spanning the gap. The CDR3 is 13 amino acids. This sample was taken from a study of blood T cell repertoires in COVID-19.

The rearrangement links TRBV6-2 or TRBV6-3 to TRBJ2-7; no firm D call. Sequenced: PBMCs or T cells enriched from blood (not recorded which). The sequence came from a woman in her twenties or thirties who had recovered from COVID-19. The CDR3 spells CASSYAEMNEQYF. The DNA for the CDR3 is TGTGCCAGCAGTTACGCGGAAATGAACGAGCAGTACTTC.